This T cell receptor beta chain was identified during a study of shared clonotypes between healthy human individuals. The data were produced by immunoSEQ multiplex PCR, yet TCRdb's version contains in-frame clones alone and is incomplete. The table shows 950,000 to 1,300,000 clones, with about 76% occurring only once. This clone was counted between two and nine times. The trim removed 3 bases at V and 6 bases at J, leaving 7 bases unmatched. This CDR3 has 13 residues. CDR1 and CDR2 (germline): SQVTM, ANQGSEA. The V and J genes are TRBV29-1 and TRBJ1-2; 7 nucleotides match TRBD1. Sample: memory CD4+ T cells sorted from blood. The sample's subset: CD45RA-negative fraction. This receptor was taken from a young man in good health. CDR3 sequence: CSVDAQGSDGYTF. DNA of the CDR3: TGCAGCGTTGACGCACAGGGGTCGGATGGCTACACCTTC.